This T cell receptor beta chain was retrieved from a study of PD-L1 blockade in urothelial cancer. Study information: The authors examined blood 3 weeks (second dose) and 6 weeks after treatment start.

Clones were sequenced by immunoSEQ multiplex PCR, and TCRdb holds only the in-frame ones, with some missing. The data show approximately 71,000 clones, roughly 84% seen once. Time point here: pretreatment peripheral blood. CDR1 is SQVTM and CDR2 is ANQGSEA in the germline V gene. The CDR3 length is 14 residues. The V gene lost 5 bases and the J gene lost 0 bases, with 13 bases spanning the gap. The TCR sequence derives from a woman in her 70s with urothelial cancer. The gene calls are TRBV29-1 and TRBJ2-5; D is perhaps TRBD2 (6 bases). The sequences come from PBMCs, collected around atezolizumab (anti-PD-L1) treatment. The CDR3 DNA sequence: TGCAGCGTTAAGCTTACGGGGGACCAAGAGACCCAGTACTTC. This sequence encodes CSVKLTGDQETQYF.